Listed below are T cell receptor beta chains from one sample, sequenced in a study of cytomegalovirus exposure and HLA in healthy donors. Assay used: immunoSEQ multiplex PCR; TCRdb lists only in-frame clones, some missing. Of some 130,000 clones in the sample, 84% are singletons; the top ten hold approximately 1.5%. The sequenced sample was PBMCs. The receptors were gathered from a young woman in good health and CMV-seronegative. Both conserved end residues are part of each CDR3. The order of the fields is J gene, D gene, clone size, V gene, CDR3 DNA, CDR3 protein. The D gene is left open where the match is weak. Not every row has a clone size; where given, it reads once, few, many or a size class.

TRBJ1-2,NA,once,TRBV5-1,TGCGCCAGCAGCTTGGAGGGCAGGGCCGACCGTGGCTACACCTTC,CASSLEGRADRGYTF
TRBJ1-5,NA,NA,TRBV23-1,TGCGCCAGCAGTCAATCGTCCAGGGGAGGCAATCAGCCCCAGCATTTT,CASSQSSRGGNQPQHF
TRBJ2-1,NA,once,TRBV7-2,TGTGCCAGCAGCCTAACCTCGACAGAGAATGAGCAGTTCTTC,CASSLTSTENEQFF
TRBJ2-7,TRBD2,NA,TRBV6-6,TGTGCCAGCAGCCCCATAGGAACTAGCGGGGCCCACGAGCAGTACTTC,CASSPIGTSGAHEQYF
TRBJ1-6,NA,few,TRBV28,TGTGCCAGCAGACAACAGGGTTATTCAGGCCACCTCCACTTT,CASRQQGYSGHLHF
TRBJ1-4,TRBD1,few,TRBV5-1,TGCGCCAGCAGCTTGGGGTATGGCAGGGGGCGCGGGGATGAAAAACTGTTTTTT,CASSLGYGRGRGDEKLFF
TRBJ2-7,TRBD1,few,TRBV5-1,TGCGCCAGCAGCTTGGCCCCGGACAGGTACTACGAGCAGTACTTC,CASSLAPDRYYEQYF
TRBJ2-1,TRBD2,NA,TRBV7-9,TGTGCCAGCAGCTTAGTTAGCGGGGGCTACAATGAGCAGTTCTTC,CASSLVSGGYNEQFF
TRBJ1-2,NA,NA,TRBV5-1,TGCGCCAGCAGCTTGGAGTCGGTGTCCTATGGCTACACCTTC,CASSLESVSYGYTF
TRBJ1-1,NA,NA,TRBV7-2,TGTGCCAGCAGCTTAGGGACAGCCGGTGAAGCTTTCTTT,CASSLGTAGEAFF
TRBJ2-2,NA,once,TRBV5-1,TGCGCCAGCAGCTCGGAGGGTGGATACACCGGGGAGCTGTTTTTT,CASSSEGGYTGELFF
TRBJ1-6,NA,NA,TRBV28,TGTGCCAGCAGGCGACAGCAGATGAGAGGTTCACCCCTCCACTTT,CASRRQQMRGSPLHF
TRBJ1-4,NA,NA,TRBV6-1,TGTGCCAGCAGTGAAGCGCGGGAAACTCGGGGTGAAAAACTGTTTTTT,CASSEARETRGEKLFF
TRBJ2-7,NA,NA,TRBV2,TGTGCCAGCAGTGAAGGTGGGGGGGCTTCCTACGAGCAGTACTTC,CASSEGGGASYEQYF
TRBJ1-1,TRBD1,NA,TRBV19,TGTGCCAGTAGTTCCAGGCCGGGACAGGGCTCAGCTTTCTTT,CASSSRPGQGSAFF
TRBJ1-1,NA,few,TRBV2,TGTGCCAGCAGTCAACAAGGGGTTGTGAACACTGAAGCTTTCTTT,CASSQQGVVNTEAFF
TRBJ1-5,NA,NA,TRBV6-1,TGTGCCAGCATAGTAAAGGGGCGGGGGCCCCAGCATTTT,CASIVKGRGPQHF
TRBJ1-1,NA,NA,TRBV10-2,TGCGCCAGCTGGGCTGCGAACACTGAAGCTTTCTTT,CASWAANTEAFF
TRBJ2-3,NA,NA,TRBV7-2,TGTGCCAGCAGCTTAGAGAGCGGAAAATGGGATACGCAGTATTTT,CASSLESGKWDTQYF
TRBJ1-2,TRBD1,NA,TRBV4-3,TGCGCCAGCAGCCCATCCAGGGACAGGGTTGTACATGGCTACACCTTC,CASSPSRDRVVHGYTF
TRBJ1-2,NA,NA,TRBV6-1,TGTGCCAGCAGTGAAGCGCGGGGTCCGGGGTATGGCTACACCTTC,CASSEARGPGYGYTF
TRBJ2-7,NA,NA,TRBV10-3,TGTGCCATCAGGGATGCTGTGCGGGAGCAGTACTTC,CAIRDAVREQYF
TRBJ1-1,NA,few,TRBV7-2,TGTGCCAGCAGCGTTGATATTGAGGCTTTCTTT,CASSVDIEAFF
TRBJ1-4,NA,NA,TRBV5-1,TGCGCCAGCAGCTCCGACAGGAATAATGAAAAACTGTTTTTT,CASSSDRNNEKLFF
TRBJ2-5,TRBD1,NA,TRBV10-1,TGCGCCAGCAGTCCGGACAGGCGAGAGACCCAGTACTTC,CASSPDRRETQYF
TRBJ2-7,NA,once,TRBV12-5,TGTGCTAGTGGCTGGAAGCCGACTAGTATTTTTTTCGACGAGCAGTACTTC,CASGWKPTSIFFDEQYF
TRBJ1-2,NA,NA,TRBV6-5,TGTGCCAGCAGGACGAACCTAGGTTTGCGGTATGGCTACACCTTC,CASRTNLGLRYGYTF
TRBJ1-2,TRBD1,NA,TRBV7-2,TGTGCCAGCAGCATCGGGACAGGGGGCGGTATAAACTATGGCTACACCTTC,CASSIGTGGGINYGYTF
TRBJ2-7,TRBD1,NA,TRBV5-1,TGCGCCAGCAGCTTAAACCCGGGACAGGGGACCTACGAGCAGTACTTC,CASSLNPGQGTYEQYF
TRBJ2-2,NA,NA,TRBV4-3,TGCGCCAGCAGCCAGGAGGGGGCGTCAAACACCGGGGAGCTGTTTTTT,CASSQEGASNTGELFF
TRBJ1-1,NA,once,TRBV29-1,TGCAGCGTTGCACAGGACCTCTTGAACACTGAAGCTTTCTTT,CSVAQDLLNTEAFF
TRBJ1-6,NA,NA,TRBV19,TGTGCCAGTAGTATCGAGGGTCTCCTGGCGGATTCACCCCTCCACTTT,CASSIEGLLADSPLHF